This T cell receptor (beta chain) derives from a study of blood T cells in healthy people across ages. Overall study results and limits: It was the long-lived donors that had more naive CD4+ cells and higher diversity than aged donors. The diversity estimates, figures obtained from one million T cells, were considered underestimates.

Using a J-beta primer mix together with a sample-barcoded 5' primer, a second PCR was run for about 6 to 12 cycles. Each CDR3 protein is one row after TCRdb ran MiXCR on the 5' RACE reads. The sample has roughly 1.5 million distinct CDR3 sequences; roughly two fifths are singletons. A note on this clonotype: What it recognizes is unknown.

Drawn from each donor were 9 to 10 milliliters of peripheral blood. Extraction yielded at least 6 micrograms of total RNA per sample. What was sequenced was blood. This clonotype originated in a young woman in good health.

The CDR3 DNA is TGCAGCGTCCTGCCGGGACTAGCGTCCTATGAGCAGTTCTTC. As protein: CSVLPGLASYEQFF. This chain joins TRBV29-1 and TRBJ2-1; 10 positions agree with TRBD2. V lost 6 bases to trimming and J lost 8 bases; unmatched junction nucleotides: 10. Germline values: CDR1 SQVTM, CDR2 ANQGSEA. The CDR3 runs 14 residues.